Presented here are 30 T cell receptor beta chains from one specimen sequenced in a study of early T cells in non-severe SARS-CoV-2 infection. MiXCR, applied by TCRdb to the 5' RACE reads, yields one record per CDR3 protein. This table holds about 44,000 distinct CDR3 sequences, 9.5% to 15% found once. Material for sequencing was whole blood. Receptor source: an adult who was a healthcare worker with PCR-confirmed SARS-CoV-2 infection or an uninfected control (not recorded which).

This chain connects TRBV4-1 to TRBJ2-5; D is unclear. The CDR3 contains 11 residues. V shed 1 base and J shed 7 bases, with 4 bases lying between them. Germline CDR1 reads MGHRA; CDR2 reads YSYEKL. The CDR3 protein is CASSQGGTQYF. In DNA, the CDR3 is TGCGCCAGCAGCCAAGGAGGGACCCAGTACTTC.

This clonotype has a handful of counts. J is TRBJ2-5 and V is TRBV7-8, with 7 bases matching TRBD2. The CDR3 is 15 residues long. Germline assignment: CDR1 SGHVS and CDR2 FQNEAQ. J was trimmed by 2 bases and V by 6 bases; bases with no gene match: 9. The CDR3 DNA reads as TGTGCCAGCAGTCCAGCGGGACCCAAGCAAGAGACCCAGTACTTC. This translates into CASSPAGPKQETQYF.

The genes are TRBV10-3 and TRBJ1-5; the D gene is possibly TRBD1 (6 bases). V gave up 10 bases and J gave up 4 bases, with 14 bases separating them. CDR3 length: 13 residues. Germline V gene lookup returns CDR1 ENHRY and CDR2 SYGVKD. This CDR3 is CATQDRENQPQHF. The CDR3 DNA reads TGTGCCACACAGGACAGAGAGAATCAGCCCCAGCATTTT.

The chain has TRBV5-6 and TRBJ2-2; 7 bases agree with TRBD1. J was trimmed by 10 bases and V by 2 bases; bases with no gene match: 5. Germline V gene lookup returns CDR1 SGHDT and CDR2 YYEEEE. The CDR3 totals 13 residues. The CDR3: CASSFAGGAELFF. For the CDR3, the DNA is TGTGCCAGCAGCTTCGCAGGGGGTGCGGAGCTGTTTTTT.

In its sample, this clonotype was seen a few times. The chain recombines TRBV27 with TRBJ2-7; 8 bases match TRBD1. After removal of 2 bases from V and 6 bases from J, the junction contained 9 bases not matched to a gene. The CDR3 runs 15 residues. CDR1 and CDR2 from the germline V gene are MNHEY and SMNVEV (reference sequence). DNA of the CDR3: TGTGCCAGCAGTTTAGTCAACAGGGGGGCCTTCGAGCAGTACTTC. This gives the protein CASSLVNRGAFEQYF.

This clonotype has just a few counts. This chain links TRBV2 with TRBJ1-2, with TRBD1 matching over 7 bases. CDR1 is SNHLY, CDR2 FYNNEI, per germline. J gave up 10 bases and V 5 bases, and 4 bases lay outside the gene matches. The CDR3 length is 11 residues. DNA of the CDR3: TGTGCCAGCAGTACAGGGGATTACTACACCTTC. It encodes CASSTGDYYTF.

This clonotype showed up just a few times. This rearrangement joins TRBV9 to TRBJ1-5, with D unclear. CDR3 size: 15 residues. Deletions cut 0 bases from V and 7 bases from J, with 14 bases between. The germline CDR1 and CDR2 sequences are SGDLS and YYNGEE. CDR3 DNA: TGTGCCAGCAGCGTAGGAGGTGTAGTGGGACAGCCCCAGCATTTT. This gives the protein CASSVGGVVGQPQHF.

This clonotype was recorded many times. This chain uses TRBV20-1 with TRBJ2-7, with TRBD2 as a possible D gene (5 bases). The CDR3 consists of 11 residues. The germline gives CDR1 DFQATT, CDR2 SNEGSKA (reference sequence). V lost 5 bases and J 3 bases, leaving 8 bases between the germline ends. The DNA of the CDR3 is TGCAGTGCTCCACTAGACTACGAGCAGTACTTC. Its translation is CSAPLDYEQYF.

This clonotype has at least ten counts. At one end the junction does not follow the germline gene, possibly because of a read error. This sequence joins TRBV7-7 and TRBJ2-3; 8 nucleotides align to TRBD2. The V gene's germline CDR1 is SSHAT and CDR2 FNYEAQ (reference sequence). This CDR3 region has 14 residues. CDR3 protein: CASSRGGFTDTQYF. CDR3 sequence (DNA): TGTGCTAGCAGCCGGGGGGGTTTTACAGATACGCAGTATTTT.

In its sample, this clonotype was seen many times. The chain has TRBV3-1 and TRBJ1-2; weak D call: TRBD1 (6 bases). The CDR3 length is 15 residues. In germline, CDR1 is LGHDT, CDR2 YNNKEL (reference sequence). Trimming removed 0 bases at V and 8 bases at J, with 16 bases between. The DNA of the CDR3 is TGTGCCAGCAGCCAAGAGTGGGGGGCACAGTCCGGCTACACCTTC. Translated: CASSQEWGAQSGYTF.

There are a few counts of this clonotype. In DNA form, the CDR3 reads TGTGCCAGCGCTTTACGGACAGGCACCTACGAGCAGTACTTC. It specifies CASALRTGTYEQYF. The chain joins TRBV6-1 to TRBJ2-7; the match to TRBD1 covers 7 bases. The CDR3 totals 14 residues. J gave up 2 bases and V 8 bases, and 9 bases lay outside the gene matches. The germline V gene has CDR1 MNHNS and CDR2 SASEGT.

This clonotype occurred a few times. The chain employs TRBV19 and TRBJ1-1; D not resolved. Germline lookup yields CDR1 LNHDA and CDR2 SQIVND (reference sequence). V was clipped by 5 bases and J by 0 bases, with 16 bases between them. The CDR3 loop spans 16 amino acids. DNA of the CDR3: TGTGCCAGTAGTGTATTGACGGGAGGCATGAACACTGAAGCTTTCTTT. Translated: CASSVLTGGMNTEAFF.

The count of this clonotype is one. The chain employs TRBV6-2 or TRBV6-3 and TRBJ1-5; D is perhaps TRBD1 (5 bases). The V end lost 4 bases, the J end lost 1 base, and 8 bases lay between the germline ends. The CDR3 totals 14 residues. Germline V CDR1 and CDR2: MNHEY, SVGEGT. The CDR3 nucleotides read TGTGCCAGCAGTTTTCGGGGGAGCAATCAGCCCCAGCATTTT. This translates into CASSFRGSNQPQHF.

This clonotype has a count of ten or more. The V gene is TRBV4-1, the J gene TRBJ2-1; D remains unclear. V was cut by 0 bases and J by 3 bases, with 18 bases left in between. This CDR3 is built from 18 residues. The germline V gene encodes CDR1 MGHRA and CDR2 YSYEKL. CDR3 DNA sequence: TGCGCCAGCAGCCAAGAAGGCCCCCGTGGGTCGGGCTACAATGAGCAGTTCTTC. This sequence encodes CASSQEGPRGSGYNEQFF.

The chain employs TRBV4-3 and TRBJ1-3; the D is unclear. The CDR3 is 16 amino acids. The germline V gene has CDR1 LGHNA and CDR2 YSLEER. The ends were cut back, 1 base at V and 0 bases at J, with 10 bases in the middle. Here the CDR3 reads CASSQVKGSSGNTIYF. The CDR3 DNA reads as TGCGCCAGCAGCCAAGTAAAGGGCAGCTCTGGAAACACCATATATTTT.

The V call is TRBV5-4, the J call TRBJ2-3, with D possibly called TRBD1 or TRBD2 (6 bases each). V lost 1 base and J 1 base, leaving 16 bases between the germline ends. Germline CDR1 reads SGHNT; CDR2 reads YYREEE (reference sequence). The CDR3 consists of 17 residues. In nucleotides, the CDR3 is TGTGCCAGCAGCTTGTCGACTTGGAGGGGGGGCACAGATACGCAGTATTTT. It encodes CASSLSTWRGGTDTQYF. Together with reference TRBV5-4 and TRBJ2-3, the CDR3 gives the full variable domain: ETGVTQSPTHLIKTRGQQVTLRCSSQSGHNTVSWYQQALGQGPQFIFQYYREEENGRGNFPPRFSGLQFPNYSSELNVNALELDDSALYLCASSLSTWRGGTDTQYFGPGTRLTVL.

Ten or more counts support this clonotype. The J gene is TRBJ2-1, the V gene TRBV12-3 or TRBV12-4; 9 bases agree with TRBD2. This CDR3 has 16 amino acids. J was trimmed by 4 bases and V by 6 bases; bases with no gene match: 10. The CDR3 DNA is TGTGCCAGCAGGCCCGCCAGCGGGAGGCGGTACAATGAGCAGTTCTTC. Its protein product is CASRPASGRRYNEQFF.

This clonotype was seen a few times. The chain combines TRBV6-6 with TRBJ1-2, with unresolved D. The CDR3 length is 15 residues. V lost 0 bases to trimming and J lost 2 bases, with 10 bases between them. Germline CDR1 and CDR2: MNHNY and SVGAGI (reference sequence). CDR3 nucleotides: TGTGCCAGCAGTTACTCGGTAGACATGAACTATGGCTACACCTTC. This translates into CASSYSVDMNYGYTF.

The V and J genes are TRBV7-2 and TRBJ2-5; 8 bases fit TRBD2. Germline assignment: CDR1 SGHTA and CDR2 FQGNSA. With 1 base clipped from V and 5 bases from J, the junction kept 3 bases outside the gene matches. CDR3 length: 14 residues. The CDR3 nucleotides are TGTGCCAGCAGCTTAGACGGGGGGGCGGAGACCCAGTACTTC. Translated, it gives CASSLDGGAETQYF.

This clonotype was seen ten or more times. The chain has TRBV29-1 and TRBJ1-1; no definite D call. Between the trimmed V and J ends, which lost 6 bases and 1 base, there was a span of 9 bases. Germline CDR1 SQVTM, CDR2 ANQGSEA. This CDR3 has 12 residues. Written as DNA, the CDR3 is TGCAGCGTCAAAACAAGGAACACTGAAGCTTTCTTT. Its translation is CSVKTRNTEAFF.

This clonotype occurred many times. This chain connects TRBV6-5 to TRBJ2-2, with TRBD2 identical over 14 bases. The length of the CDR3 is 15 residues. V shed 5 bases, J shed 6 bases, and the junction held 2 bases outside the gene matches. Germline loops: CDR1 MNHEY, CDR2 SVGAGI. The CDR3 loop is CASSKGLAGAGELFF. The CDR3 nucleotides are TGTGCCAGCAGTAAGGGACTAGCGGGAGCCGGGGAGCTGTTTTTT.

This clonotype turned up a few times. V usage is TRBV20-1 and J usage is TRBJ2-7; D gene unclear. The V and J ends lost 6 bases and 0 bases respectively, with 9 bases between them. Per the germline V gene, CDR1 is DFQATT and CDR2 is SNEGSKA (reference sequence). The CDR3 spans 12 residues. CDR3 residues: CSAQTDSYEQYF. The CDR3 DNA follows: TGCAGTGCCCAGACCGACTCCTACGAGCAGTACTTC.

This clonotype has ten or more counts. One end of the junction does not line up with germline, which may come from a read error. CDR3 in DNA: TGTGCTAGCAGCAGGACAGGGCCCGGGGAGCTGTTTTTT. It specifies CASSRTGPGELFF. The rearrangement uses TRBV7-7 and TRBJ2-2; 8 bases fit TRBD1. The CDR3 extends over 13 amino acids. CDR1 is SSHAT, CDR2 FNYEAQ, per germline (reference sequence).

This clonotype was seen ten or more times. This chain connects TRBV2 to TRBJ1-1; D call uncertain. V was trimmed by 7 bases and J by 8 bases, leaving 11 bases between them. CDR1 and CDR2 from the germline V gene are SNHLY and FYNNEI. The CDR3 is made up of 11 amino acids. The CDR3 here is CASIMTREAFF. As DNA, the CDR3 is TGTGCCAGCATTATGACCCGCGAAGCTTTCTTT.

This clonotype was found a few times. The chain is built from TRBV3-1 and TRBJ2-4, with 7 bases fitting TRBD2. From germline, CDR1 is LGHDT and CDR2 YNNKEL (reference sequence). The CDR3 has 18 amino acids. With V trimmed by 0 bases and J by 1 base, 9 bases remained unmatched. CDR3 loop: CASSQDGERAGAKNIQYF. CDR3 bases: TGTGCCAGCAGCCAAGACGGGGAGAGAGCGGGGGCCAAAAACATTCAGTACTTC.

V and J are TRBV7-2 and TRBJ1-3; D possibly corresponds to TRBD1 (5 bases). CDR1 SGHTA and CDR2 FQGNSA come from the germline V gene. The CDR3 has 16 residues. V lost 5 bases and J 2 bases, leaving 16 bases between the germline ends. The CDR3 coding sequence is TGTGCCAGCAGCCTACCTCTGGGGACGGCTGGAAACACCATATATTTT. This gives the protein CASSLPLGTAGNTIYF.

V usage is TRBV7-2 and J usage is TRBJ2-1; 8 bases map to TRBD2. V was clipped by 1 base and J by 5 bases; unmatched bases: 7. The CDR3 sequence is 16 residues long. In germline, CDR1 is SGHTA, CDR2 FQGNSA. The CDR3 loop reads CASSLDRLAPHNEQFF. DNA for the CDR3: TGTGCCAGCAGCTTAGATAGACTAGCGCCCCACAATGAGCAGTTCTTC.

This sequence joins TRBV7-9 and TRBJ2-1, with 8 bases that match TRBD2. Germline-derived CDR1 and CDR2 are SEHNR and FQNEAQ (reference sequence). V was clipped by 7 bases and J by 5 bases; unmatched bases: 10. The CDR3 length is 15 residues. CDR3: CASTPWGSGNNEQFF. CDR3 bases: TGTGCCAGCACCCCCTGGGGTAGCGGGAACAATGAGCAGTTCTTC. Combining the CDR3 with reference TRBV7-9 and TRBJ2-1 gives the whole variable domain DTGVSQNPRHKITKRGQNVTFRCDPISEHNRLYWYRQTLGQGPEFLTYFQNEAQLEKSRLLSDRFSAERPKGSFSTLEIQRTEQGDSAMYLCASTPWGSGNNEQFFGPGTRLTVL.

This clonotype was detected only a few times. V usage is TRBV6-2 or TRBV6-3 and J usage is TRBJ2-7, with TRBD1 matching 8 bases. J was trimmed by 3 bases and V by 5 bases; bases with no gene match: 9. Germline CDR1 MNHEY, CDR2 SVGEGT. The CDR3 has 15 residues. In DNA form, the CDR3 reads TGTGCCAGCAGTACGGACAGGGCGATGAGCTACGAGCAGTACTTC. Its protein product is CASSTDRAMSYEQYF.

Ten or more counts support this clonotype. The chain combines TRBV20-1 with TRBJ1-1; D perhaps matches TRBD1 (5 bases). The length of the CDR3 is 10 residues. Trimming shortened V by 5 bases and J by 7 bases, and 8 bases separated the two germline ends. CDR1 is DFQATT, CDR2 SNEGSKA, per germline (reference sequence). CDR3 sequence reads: CSAFRGEAFF. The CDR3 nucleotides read TGCAGTGCTTTTAGGGGTGAAGCTTTCTTT.